A selection of T cell receptor beta chains follows, all from one sample in a study of T cells in Graves' hyperthyroidism and ophthalmopathy. TCRdb re-called the multiplex PCR reads with MiXCR, one entry per CDR3 protein. In the table there are 500,000 to 750,000 distinct CDR3 sequences, less than 20% of which are singletons. Sequencing was performed on blood. The origin of the receptors is a woman in her twenties or thirties with Graves' hyperthyroidism. The CDR3 runs from the conserved cysteine through the conserved F or W. The order of the fields is clone size, CDR3 length, J gene, V gene, D gene, CDR3 protein, CDR3 DNA. The D gene is left open where the match is weak. Expanded clones are given a class, and other clones once, few, many or no size at all.

clone size: many
CDR3 length: 15
J gene: TRBJ1-5
V gene: TRBV3-1
D gene: TRBD1
CDR3 protein: CASSQGARGHQPQHF
CDR3 DNA: TGTGCCAGCAGCCAAGGGGCCAGGGGGCATCAGCCCCAGCATTTT

clone size: NA
CDR3 length: 15
J gene: TRBJ2-1
V gene: TRBV6-6
D gene: TRBD1
CDR3 protein: CASSSRDRIYNEQFF
CDR3 DNA: TGTGCCAGCAGTTCCCGGGACAGGATCTACAATGAGCAGTTCTTC

clone size: NA
CDR3 length: 15
J gene: TRBJ2-7
V gene: TRBV16
D gene: TRBD1
CDR3 protein: CASSQSFGQGYEQYF
CDR3 DNA: TGTGCCAGCAGCCAATCTTTCGGACAGGGATACGAGCAGTACTTC

clone size: many
CDR3 length: 13
J gene: TRBJ2-1
V gene: TRBV20-1
D gene: NA
CDR3 protein: CSARYSSYNEQFF
CDR3 DNA: TGCAGTGCTAGATATAGCTCCTACAATGAGCAGTTCTTC

clone size: few
CDR3 length: 16
J gene: TRBJ2-2
V gene: TRBV20-1
D gene: NA
CDR3 protein: CSAGTIGVESTGELFF
CDR3 DNA: TGCAGTGCTGGGACGATTGGGGTGGAGAGCACCGGGGAGCTGTTTTTT

clone size: few
CDR3 length: 16
J gene: TRBJ2-2
V gene: TRBV14
D gene: NA
CDR3 protein: CASSQAGTANTGELFF
CDR3 DNA: TGTGCCAGCAGCCAAGCTGGGACGGCGAACACCGGGGAGCTGTTTTTT

clone size: many
CDR3 length: 13
J gene: TRBJ2-5
V gene: TRBV18
D gene: NA
CDR3 protein: CASSPANQETQYF
CDR3 DNA: TGTGCCAGCTCACCCGCGAACCAAGAGACCCAGTACTTC

clone size: NA
CDR3 length: 15
J gene: TRBJ1-4
V gene: TRBV19
D gene: NA
CDR3 protein: CASSRRGQIDEKLFF
CDR3 DNA: TGTGCCAGTAGTAGAAGAGGACAGATTGATGAAAAACTGTTTTTT

clone size: NA
CDR3 length: 14
J gene: TRBJ2-2
V gene: TRBV29-1
D gene: TRBD1
CDR3 protein: CSVFIGGHTGELFF
CDR3 DNA: TGCAGCGTTTTCATAGGGGGCCACACCGGGGAGCTGTTTTTT

clone size: many
CDR3 length: 18
J gene: TRBJ2-1
V gene: TRBV27
D gene: TRBD2
CDR3 protein: CASSFPGTSGSYPNEQFF
CDR3 DNA: TGTGCCAGCAGTTTCCCCGGGACTAGCGGGTCTTACCCCAATGAGCAGTTCTTC

clone size: NA
CDR3 length: 13
J gene: TRBJ2-7
V gene: TRBV11-2
D gene: NA
CDR3 protein: CASSSPFPYEQYF
CDR3 DNA: TGTGCCAGCAGCTCTCCCTTTCCCTACGAGCAGTACTTC

clone size: few
CDR3 length: 13
J gene: TRBJ2-3
V gene: TRBV29-1
D gene: NA
CDR3 protein: CSVRASTTDTQYF
CDR3 DNA: TGCAGCGTTAGGGCTAGCACCACAGATACGCAGTATTTT

clone size: NA
CDR3 length: 17
J gene: TRBJ1-1
V gene: TRBV6-1
D gene: TRBD1
CDR3 protein: CASSEPGQGRYGTEAFF
CDR3 DNA: TGTGCCAGCAGTGAACCGGGACAGGGAAGGTACGGAACTGAAGCTTTCTTT

clone size: NA
CDR3 length: 13
J gene: TRBJ2-3
V gene: TRBV18
D gene: NA
CDR3 protein: CASSLGHTDTQYF
CDR3 DNA: TGTGCCAGCTCACTCGGACACACAGATACGCAGTATTTT

clone size: few
CDR3 length: 15
J gene: TRBJ2-6
V gene: TRBV5-1
D gene: NA
CDR3 protein: CASSPVASGANVLTF
CDR3 DNA: TGCGCCAGCAGCCCTGTTGCCTCTGGGGCCAACGTCCTGACTTTC

clone size: NA
CDR3 length: 14
J gene: TRBJ2-3
V gene: TRBV25-1
D gene: TRBD2
CDR3 protein: CASSAAGVEDTQYF
CDR3 DNA: TGTGCCAGCAGTGCAGCGGGAGTTGAAGATACGCAGTATTTT

clone size: many
CDR3 length: 16
J gene: TRBJ2-7
V gene: TRBV7-2
D gene: NA
CDR3 protein: CASSFLLPKSVHEQYF
CDR3 DNA: TGTGCCAGCAGCTTCCTCCTCCCGAAATCGGTACACGAGCAGTACTTC

clone size: many
CDR3 length: 16
J gene: TRBJ2-5
V gene: TRBV7-2
D gene: NA
CDR3 protein: CASSLGNTGIQETQYF
CDR3 DNA: TGTGCCAGCAGCTTAGGAAACACAGGAATACAAGAGACCCAGTACTTC

clone size: many
CDR3 length: 16
J gene: TRBJ2-1
V gene: TRBV3-1
D gene: TRBD2
CDR3 protein: CASSRDVASGRNEQFF
CDR3 DNA: TGTGCCAGCAGCCGCGACGTGGCTAGCGGGCGCAATGAGCAGTTCTTC

clone size: many
CDR3 length: 15
J gene: TRBJ2-1
V gene: TRBV3-1
D gene: NA
CDR3 protein: CASSQRASTYNEQFF
CDR3 DNA: TGTGCCAGCAGCCAACGGGCTTCTACCTACAATGAGCAGTTCTTC

clone size: many
CDR3 length: 14
J gene: TRBJ1-1
V gene: TRBV7-9
D gene: TRBD1
CDR3 protein: CASRLDRGWTEAFF
CDR3 DNA: TGTGCCAGCAGGCTCGACAGGGGATGGACTGAAGCTTTCTTT

clone size: many
CDR3 length: 15
J gene: TRBJ2-5
V gene: TRBV13
D gene: NA
CDR3 protein: CASSLSYRPQETQYF
CDR3 DNA: TGTGCCAGCAGCTTATCATATCGCCCACAGGAGACCCAGTACTTC

clone size: many
CDR3 length: 12
J gene: TRBJ1-5
V gene: TRBV6-2/TRBV6-3
D gene: NA
CDR3 protein: CASSYGAQPQHF
CDR3 DNA: TGTGCCAGCAGTTACGGTGCTCAGCCCCAGCATTTT

clone size: NA
CDR3 length: 15
J gene: TRBJ1-6
V gene: TRBV5-1
D gene: TRBD1
CDR3 protein: CASSLGQGVNSPLHF
CDR3 DNA: TGCGCCAGCAGCCTGGGACAGGGGGTCAATTCACCCCTCCACTTT

clone size: NA
CDR3 length: 16
J gene: TRBJ2-3
V gene: TRBV6-2/TRBV6-3
D gene: NA
CDR3 protein: CASRMSAASSTDTQYF
CDR3 DNA: TGTGCCAGCAGAATGTCGGCGGCGTCGAGCACAGATACGCAGTATTTT

clone size: many
CDR3 length: 17
J gene: TRBJ2-7
V gene: TRBV20-1
D gene: TRBD2
CDR3 protein: CSARDRGGWKPHYEQYF
CDR3 DNA: TGCAGTGCTAGAGATCGGGGGGGTTGGAAGCCACACTACGAGCAGTACTTC

clone size: few
CDR3 length: 15
J gene: TRBJ1-6
V gene: TRBV28
D gene: TRBD1
CDR3 protein: CASSRTGSMGSPLHF
CDR3 DNA: TGTGCCAGCAGTCGGACAGGCAGTATGGGCTCACCCCTCCACTTT

clone size: few
CDR3 length: 13
J gene: TRBJ2-3
V gene: TRBV20-1
D gene: NA
CDR3 protein: CSAIPPSTDTQYF
CDR3 DNA: TGCAGTGCTATCCCTCCGAGCACAGATACGCAGTATTTT

clone size: many
CDR3 length: 16
J gene: TRBJ2-3
V gene: TRBV11-1
D gene: NA
CDR3 protein: CASSLAFSEFTDTQYF
CDR3 DNA: TGTGCCAGCAGCTTAGCATTTAGCGAGTTCACAGATACGCAGTATTTT